A selection of T cell receptor beta chains follows, all from one sample in a study of CD4+ T cells in melanoma. Here immunoSEQ multiplex PCR was the method, and the copy in TCRdb shows in-frame clones only, minus some. Of 15,000 to 20,000 clones listed, more than 65% are singletons. The source material was cells from a culture (not recorded whether cultured in vitro). The receptors were sampled from a human donor with melanoma. CDR3s include the opening cysteine and the closing phenylalanine or tryptophan. Each record gives: CDR3 protein, CDR3 DNA, clone size, J gene, V gene, CDR3 length, D gene. A D gene is named only where the DNA matches it firmly. Size is stated for part of the rows, as once, few or many counts, or as a class when the clone is expanded.

CASSPLRGRSNEKLFF	TGTGCCAGCAGCCCTCTCAGGGGGCGGAGTAATGAAAAACTGTTTTTT	.	TRBJ1-4	TRBV7-9	16	TRBD1
CASTLPNGVTDTQYF	TGCGCCAGCACCCTGCCGAACGGGGTCACAGATACGCAGTATTTT	.	TRBJ2-3	TRBV5-1	15	.
CASSRRGVVTEAFF	TGTGCCAGCAGCAGGAGGGGTGTCGTCACTGAAGCTTTCTTT	once	TRBJ1-1	TRBV5-6	14	.
CASRIGTVNNEQFF	TGTGCCAGCAGAATCGGGACAGTAAACAATGAGCAGTTCTTC	few	TRBJ2-1	TRBV7-8	14	TRBD1
CASRETGSGGYTF	TGTGCCAGTAGAGAAACAGGGTCCGGTGGCTACACCTTC	.	TRBJ1-2	TRBV19	13	.
CASSEAGGRASPLHF	TGTGCCAGCAGTGAAGCCGGCGGACGCGCTTCACCCCTCCACTTT	.	TRBJ1-6	TRBV6-1	15	.
CAWRAGTGNEKLFF	TGTGCCTGGAGGGCCGGGACAGGGAATGAAAAACTGTTTTTT	.	TRBJ1-4	TRBV30	14	TRBD1
CASSPDGARGYTF	TGTGCCAGCTCACCTGATGGGGCTAGGGGCTACACCTTC	.	TRBJ1-2	TRBV18	13	.
CASSEAPGGVYEQYF	TGTGCCAGCAGTGAAGCCCCAGGGGGCGTCTACGAGCAGTACTTC	.	TRBJ2-7	TRBV2	15	TRBD1
CASSLGQGDTQYF	TGTGCCAGCAGCTTAGGTCAGGGAGATACGCAGTATTTT	.	TRBJ2-3	TRBV11-3	13	.
CASSRLRRGYSGNTIYF	TGTGCCAGCAGCCGCTTAAGAAGGGGGTACTCTGGAAACACCATATATTTT	once	TRBJ1-3	TRBV2	17	.
CASSYSTGNSPLHF	TGTGCCAGCAGTTACTCGACAGGGAATTCACCCCTCCACTTT	.	TRBJ1-6	TRBV6-5	14	TRBD1
CAWWRAGGLETQYF	TGTGCCTGGTGGAGAGCGGGGGGACTGGAGACCCAGTACTTC	.	TRBJ2-5	TRBV30	14	TRBD2
CAISESGGGRTDTQYF	TGTGCCATCAGTGAGTCAGGGGGGGGACGCACAGATACGCAGTATTTT	.	TRBJ2-3	TRBV10-3	16	.
CASNRGRSTDTQYF	TGTGCCAGCAACAGGGGAAGGAGCACAGATACGCAGTATTTT	.	TRBJ2-3	TRBV6-5	14	TRBD1